The rows below give T cell receptor beta chains drawn from one sample of a study of T cells after yellow fever vaccination. TCRdb processed the 5' RACE reads anew with MiXCR; each CDR3 protein has one entry. The table includes hundreds of thousands of distinct CDR3 sequences, roughly 12% detected once. This sample comprised PBMCs, obtained on the day of the yellow fever booster vaccination. The receptor set was obtained from a man aged 25-45 years who received the YFV17D yellow fever vaccine. CDR3s include the opening cysteine and the closing phenylalanine or tryptophan. Each record gives: J gene, V gene, clone size, CDR3 protein. Only part of the rows carry a size: once, few, many, or a class if the clone is expanded.

j_gene: TRBJ2-1
v_gene: TRBV20-1
abundance: .
CDR3aa: CSARIIPRGYNEQFF

j_gene: TRBJ2-4
v_gene: TRBV7-2
abundance: few
CDR3aa: CASSLAADRARNIQYF

j_gene: TRBJ2-7
v_gene: TRBV6-1
abundance: .
CDR3aa: CASSTTPRDAQYF

j_gene: TRBJ1-1
v_gene: TRBV20-1
abundance: .
CDR3aa: CSTSRDSPPNTEAFF

j_gene: TRBJ2-5
v_gene: TRBV2
abundance: .
CDR3aa: CASNGDSQETQYF

j_gene: TRBJ2-5
v_gene: TRBV7-9
abundance: .
CDR3aa: CASSLARQSWETQYF

j_gene: TRBJ2-1
v_gene: TRBV7-6
abundance: .
CDR3aa: CASSSSGTAYNEQFF

j_gene: TRBJ2-1
v_gene: TRBV18
abundance: .
CDR3aa: CASSPQGTSGTGEQFF

j_gene: TRBJ2-3
v_gene: TRBV5-1
abundance: .
CDR3aa: CASSLGRGTADTQYF

j_gene: TRBJ2-3
v_gene: TRBV27
abundance: few
CDR3aa: CASSREPRTDTQYF

j_gene: TRBJ2-5
v_gene: TRBV3-1
abundance: few
CDR3aa: CASSQVGGEETQYF

j_gene: TRBJ2-7
v_gene: TRBV5-1
abundance: .
CDR3aa: CASSSATSVSGYEQYF

j_gene: TRBJ1-1
v_gene: TRBV11-2
abundance: .
CDR3aa: CASRRGIIGAFF

j_gene: TRBJ2-2
v_gene: TRBV12-3/TRBV12-4
abundance: .
CDR3aa: CASNLGLAGGNTGELFF

j_gene: TRBJ2-7
v_gene: TRBV18
abundance: many
CDR3aa: CASSPLPGTGGPYEQYF

j_gene: TRBJ1-5
v_gene: TRBV10-3
abundance: .
CDR3aa: CAISELGQGNQPQHF

j_gene: TRBJ2-7
v_gene: TRBV13
abundance: few
CDR3aa: CASSLGSSGTGFYEQYF

j_gene: TRBJ2-5
v_gene: TRBV5-4
abundance: .
CDR3aa: CASSLVVGEETQYF

j_gene: TRBJ2-5
v_gene: TRBV5-5
abundance: once
CDR3aa: CASSSMEETQYF

j_gene: TRBJ1-1
v_gene: TRBV6-5
abundance: .
CDR3aa: CASRKRGDAFF

j_gene: TRBJ2-2
v_gene: TRBV12-3/TRBV12-4
abundance: .
CDR3aa: CASIYQGPNTGELFF

j_gene: TRBJ2-2
v_gene: TRBV20-1
abundance: few
CDR3aa: CSGGGQGNTGELFF

j_gene: TRBJ1-5
v_gene: TRBV20-1
abundance: .
CDR3aa: CSAGNSGTDSNQPQHF

j_gene: TRBJ1-5
v_gene: TRBV20-1
abundance: .
CDR3aa: CSARGVLTASNQPQHF

j_gene: TRBJ2-1
v_gene: TRBV27
abundance: few
CDR3aa: CASSLSPGASNEQFF

j_gene: TRBJ2-3
v_gene: TRBV2
abundance: .
CDR3aa: CASSEGHPKTDTQYF

j_gene: TRBJ1-2
v_gene: TRBV29-1
abundance: .
CDR3aa: CSVEGSYGYTF

j_gene: TRBJ2-6
v_gene: TRBV7-9
abundance: few
CDR3aa: CASGHPVSGANVLTF

j_gene: TRBJ2-7
v_gene: TRBV27
abundance: .
CDR3aa: CASSQTGGFHEQYF

j_gene: TRBJ2-1
v_gene: TRBV24-1
abundance: few
CDR3aa: CATSDFLGGPFGNEQFF

j_gene: TRBJ1-5
v_gene: TRBV12-3/TRBV12-4
abundance: .
CDR3aa: CASRLGRDQPQHF

j_gene: TRBJ2-7
v_gene: TRBV6-1
abundance: .
CDR3aa: CASSQTSASYEQYF

j_gene: TRBJ2-5
v_gene: TRBV7-9
abundance: .
CDR3aa: CASIPPGRETQYF

j_gene: TRBJ2-7
v_gene: TRBV7-8
abundance: once
CDR3aa: CASSSGLRYEQYF

j_gene: TRBJ2-1
v_gene: TRBV20-1
abundance: few
CDR3aa: CSASRLAGVNEQFF

j_gene: TRBJ2-7
v_gene: TRBV20-1
abundance: few
CDR3aa: CSANNRDSYEQYF

j_gene: TRBJ2-1
v_gene: TRBV7-2
abundance: .
CDR3aa: CASSLFQLADLYNEQFF

j_gene: TRBJ2-5
v_gene: TRBV6-2/TRBV6-3
abundance: few
CDR3aa: CASSYEAGGEETQYF

j_gene: TRBJ1-2
v_gene: TRBV7-2
abundance: few
CDR3aa: CASQKIEGAKSGYTF

j_gene: TRBJ1-2
v_gene: TRBV20-1
abundance: many
CDR3aa: CSARDGARGSPFYGYTF

j_gene: TRBJ2-5
v_gene: TRBV7-2
abundance: .
CDR3aa: CASSFLTSGKKTQYF

j_gene: TRBJ1-1
v_gene: TRBV6-4
abundance: few
CDR3aa: CASGGMTEAFF

j_gene: TRBJ1-1
v_gene: TRBV5-1
abundance: .
CDR3aa: CASSLAGGEAFF

j_gene: TRBJ2-6
v_gene: TRBV29-1
abundance: .
CDR3aa: CSVATRSGANVLTF

j_gene: TRBJ2-3
v_gene: TRBV20-1
abundance: many
CDR3aa: CSARGLAESTDTQYF

j_gene: TRBJ2-7
v_gene: TRBV24-1
abundance: .
CDR3aa: CATSDWAGLQYF

j_gene: TRBJ2-7
v_gene: TRBV12-3/TRBV12-4
abundance: few
CDR3aa: CASGTASRAYEQYF

j_gene: TRBJ2-1
v_gene: TRBV29-1
abundance: .
CDR3aa: CSVLAGSSYNEQFF

j_gene: TRBJ2-1
v_gene: TRBV12-5
abundance: .
CDR3aa: CVSGLGTTYNEQFF

j_gene: TRBJ2-7
v_gene: TRBV6-5
abundance: few
CDR3aa: CASSSERLDSYEQYF

j_gene: TRBJ2-5
v_gene: TRBV7-2
abundance: .
CDR3aa: CASSLRGGAETQYF

j_gene: TRBJ2-7
v_gene: TRBV29-1
abundance: many
CDR3aa: CSVFSGRNEQYF

j_gene: TRBJ2-3
v_gene: TRBV5-6
abundance: many
CDR3aa: CASSSSRSEARPPDTQYF

j_gene: TRBJ2-7
v_gene: TRBV9
abundance: .
CDR3aa: CASSVAGTGAYEQYF

j_gene: TRBJ2-5
v_gene: TRBV7-2
abundance: .
CDR3aa: CASHRGRGETQYF

j_gene: TRBJ2-1
v_gene: TRBV28
abundance: .
CDR3aa: CASSGYREDEQFF

j_gene: TRBJ2-7
v_gene: TRBV15
abundance: .
CDR3aa: CATSREGVQTEPYEQYF

j_gene: TRBJ1-2
v_gene: TRBV30
abundance: .
CDR3aa: CAWSVARWKHNYGYTF